These T cell receptor beta chains were read from a single sample in a study of cytomegalovirus exposure and HLA in healthy donors. Profiling relied on immunoSEQ multiplex PCR, and the TCRdb table lists in-frame clones only, not all of them. The sample yields about 220,000 clones, roughly 88% seen once. Sequenced: PBMCs. The origin of the receptors is a young woman in good health and CMV-seronegative. Both conserved end residues are part of each CDR3. D genes are given only for firm matches. Clone size, where shown, is once, few, many, or a class for clones that have expanded.

d_call	v_call	clone_size	j_call	cdr3_nt	cdr3_aa
-	TRBV30	-	TRBJ1-4	TGTGCCTGGAGTAGAGGGGCGGGAATAGGTGAAAAACTGTTTTTT	CAWSRGAGIGEKLFF
-	TRBV13	-	TRBJ2-5	TGTGCCAGCAGCTTAGGAACGGAGGCGAAAAAACAAGAGACCCAGTACTTC	CASSLGTEAKKQETQYF
-	TRBV6-6	-	TRBJ1-4	TGTGCCAGCACGCGCGGGGGAACTAATGAAAAACTGTTTTTT	CASTRGGTNEKLFF
TRBD1	TRBV19	-	TRBJ2-3	TGTGCCAGTACCACCGGACAGGGCACAGATACGCAGTATTTT	CASTTGQGTDTQYF
-	TRBV6-1	-	TRBJ2-7	TGTGCCACCTCGTACGGACAGAGCTCCTACGAGCAGTACTTC	CATSYGQSSYEQYF
TRBD1	TRBV6-1	-	TRBJ2-7	TGTGCCAGCAGGGGGACAGGCTCCTACGAGCAGTACTTC	CASRGTGSYEQYF
TRBD1	TRBV30	-	TRBJ1-3	TGTGCCTGGAGACAGGGGAGAAACACCATATATTTT	CAWRQGRNTIYF
TRBD2	TRBV6-5	-	TRBJ2-7	TGTGCCAGCAGTTACTCAACTAGCGGGACTCGGGAGCAGTACTTC	CASSYSTSGTREQYF
-	TRBV27	-	TRBJ2-7	TGTGCCAGCAGTTTCGGACAGACTTACGAGCAGTACTTC	CASSFGQTYEQYF
-	TRBV9	-	TRBJ1-1	TGTGCCAGCAGCCTCACACCCGAGGAGGCGGTGAACACTGAAGCTTTCTTT	CASSLTPEEAVNTEAFF
-	TRBV2	-	TRBJ1-2	TGTGCCAGCAGGGGGGCAGGTTCTAACTATGGCTACACCTTC	CASRGAGSNYGYTF
TRBD1	TRBV11-2	-	TRBJ1-2	TGTGCCAGCAGCCCGGGACAGGGCTATGGCTACACCTTC	CASSPGQGYGYTF
TRBD1	TRBV27	-	TRBJ2-1	TGTGCCAGCAGGGGGCCCCCAGGGACAGGCTACAATGAGCAGTTCTTC	CASRGPPGTGYNEQFF
-	TRBV15	-	TRBJ2-1	TGTGCCACCGCGAATGGGCCTTTGGAGGACAATGAGCAGTTCTTC	CATANGPLEDNEQFF
TRBD1	TRBV11-2	-	TRBJ1-1	TGTGCCAGCAGCTTTCCAGACAGGGGTATCGCTGAAGCTTTCTTT	CASSFPDRGIAEAFF
-	TRBV28	-	TRBJ1-2	TGTGCCAGCAGTTCAGGGCTCGACTATGGCTACACCTTC	CASSSGLDYGYTF
-	TRBV29-1	-	TRBJ2-3	TGCAGCGTTGACGCTTGGCGGGCAGATACGCAGTATTTT	CSVDAWRADTQYF
TRBD1	TRBV29-1	-	TRBJ2-7	TGCAGCGTTGAAACCGGGACAGGGAACGGCTACGAGCAGTACTTC	CSVETGTGNGYEQYF
TRBD2	TRBV5-1	-	TRBJ2-3	TGCGCCAGCAGCTCGGGGTTGCGGGAGATGAGCACAGATACGCAGTATTTT	CASSSGLREMSTDTQYF
TRBD1	TRBV2	-	TRBJ2-1	TGTGCCAGCAGTCTATACCGGGACAGGGGAGGGAATGAGCAGTTCTTC	CASSLYRDRGGNEQFF
TRBD2	TRBV9	-	TRBJ2-1	TGTGCCAGCAGCGTAGGATCGGCGGGAGGCGCCTACAATGAGCAGTTCTTC	CASSVGSAGGAYNEQFF
-	TRBV27	-	TRBJ2-7	TGTGCCAGCAGTTCAAGAGGTTTCTACGAGCAGTACTTC	CASSSRGFYEQYF
TRBD1	TRBV5-6	-	TRBJ2-7	TGTGCCAGCAGCTTGGTACAGGGGGTGGACGAGCAGTACTTC	CASSLVQGVDEQYF
-	TRBV6-5	few	TRBJ1-2	TGTGCCAGCAGTCGGGACATAAGTTCGAAGGGCTACACCTTC	CASSRDISSKGYTF
-	TRBV6-5	-	TRBJ2-2	TGTGCCAGCAACAGGGTTTGGGACACCGGGGAGCTGTTTTTT	CASNRVWDTGELFF
TRBD2	TRBV5-1	-	TRBJ2-1	TGCGCCAGCAGCCCTAGTGGGACTAGCGGAGGAAGGTACAATGAGCAGTTCTTC	CASSPSGTSGGRYNEQFF
-	TRBV2	few	TRBJ1-5	TGTGCCAGCACCCAAGACAGAGATCAGCCCCAGCATTTT	CASTQDRDQPQHF
-	TRBV29-1	-	TRBJ1-1	TGCAGCGTTGAGAGGCAGTTGACTGAAGCTTTCTTT	CSVERQLTEAFF
TRBD2	TRBV5-1	-	TRBJ2-1	TGCGCCAGCAGCCCTCTAGCGGACAATGAGCAGTTCTTC	CASSPLADNEQFF
TRBD2	TRBV5-6	-	TRBJ2-7	TGTGCCAGCAGCTTGGTCCTAGCGGGAGGGGGCTACGAGCAGTACTTC	CASSLVLAGGGYEQYF
-	TRBV28	-	TRBJ2-7	TGTGCCAGCAGTTTTTTTAGGGGGAGCTACGAGCAGTACTTC	CASSFFRGSYEQYF
-	TRBV6-1	-	TRBJ1-3	TGTGCCAGCAGGACGGACAGCCTCTCTGGAAACACCATATATTTT	CASRTDSLSGNTIYF
-	TRBV6-5	-	TRBJ2-2	TGTGCCAGCAGTTACGAGAGGGATAGCACCGGGGAGCTGTTTTTT	CASSYERDSTGELFF
-	TRBV10-3	-	TRBJ1-2	TGTGCCATCAGTGGAACGGACTATGGCTACACCTTC	CAISGTDYGYTF
-	TRBV29-1	-	TRBJ2-5	TGCAGCGTTGTTGGCATCCAAGAGACCCAGTACTTC	CSVVGIQETQYF
TRBD1	TRBV7-6	-	TRBJ2-1	TGTGCCAGCAGCCCGCCGGGACAGAGACACAATGAGCAGTTCTTC	CASSPPGQRHNEQFF
TRBD2	TRBV27	-	TRBJ2-1	TGTGCCAGCAGTTCCGGACTAGCGGAGTACAATGAGCAGTTCTTC	CASSSGLAEYNEQFF
TRBD2	TRBV5-1	once	TRBJ2-1	TGCGCCAGCAGCTTGGCCGGTTTAGCGGGAGGGAGTGAGCAGTTCTTC	CASSLAGLAGGSEQFF
TRBD2	TRBV7-8	-	TRBJ2-7	TGTGCCAGCAGCTTAGGACTAGCGGGAGGGTCGAGCTCCTACGAGCAGTACTTC	CASSLGLAGGSSSYEQYF
-	TRBV30	-	TRBJ2-7	TGTGCCTGGAGCCCGACAGCCTACGAGCAGTACTTC	CAWSPTAYEQYF
-	TRBV7-9	-	TRBJ1-2	TGTGCCAGCAGCACCCGTGACAGCAACGTATACTATGGCTACACCTTC	CASSTRDSNVYYGYTF